A selection of T cell receptor beta chains follows, all from one sample in a study of radiotherapy plus CTLA-4 blockade in lung cancer. The protocol was immunoSEQ multiplex PCR, while the TCRdb copy is restricted to in-frame clones and leaves out a portion. The data hold about 73,000 clones, with about nine tenths observed a single time. The material was peripheral blood, obtained from a patient treated with radiotherapy plus ipilimumab. The source of these receptors is a human donor with non-small cell lung cancer that progressed on radiotherapy plus ipilimumab. CDR3s include the opening cysteine and the closing phenylalanine or tryptophan. D genes are given only for firm matches. Clone size is stated in some rows and not others, as once, few, many or a class when expanded.

cdr3_nt: TGTGCCAGCAGCCCCCCCAGCGGGGAGCTGTTTTTT
cdr3_aa: CASSPPSGELFF
clone_size: few
d_call: -
v_call: TRBV7-3
j_call: TRBJ2-2

cdr3_nt: TGCGCCAGCAGCCAAGGGACTAGCGGGAGCAGAGCGGGGACGCAGTATTTT
cdr3_aa: CASSQGTSGSRAGTQYF
clone_size: -
d_call: TRBD2
v_call: TRBV5-1
j_call: TRBJ2-3

cdr3_nt: TGTGCCAGCAGTGTTTACGTCAGCTCCTACAATGAGCAGTTCTTC
cdr3_aa: CASSVYVSSYNEQFF
clone_size: -
d_call: -
v_call: TRBV6-4
j_call: TRBJ2-1

cdr3_nt: TGTGCCAGCAGCTTAGACAGGGGCGGGTGGGCAGATACGCAGTATTTT
cdr3_aa: CASSLDRGGWADTQYF
clone_size: -
d_call: TRBD1
v_call: TRBV7-8
j_call: TRBJ2-3

cdr3_nt: TGCGCCAGCAGAGGAGAAGCTAGCACAGATACGCAGTATTTT
cdr3_aa: CASRGEASTDTQYF
clone_size: -
d_call: -
v_call: TRBV5-1
j_call: TRBJ2-3

cdr3_nt: TGTGCTAGTGGAGGGGGGGTCTACGAGCAGTACTTC
cdr3_aa: CASGGGVYEQYF
clone_size: -
d_call: -
v_call: TRBV12-5
j_call: TRBJ2-7

cdr3_nt: TGTGCCAGCAGCTTATATATTGCAGGGGTGGATCAGCCCCAGCATTTT
cdr3_aa: CASSLYIAGVDQPQHF
clone_size: -
d_call: -
v_call: TRBV7-9
j_call: TRBJ1-5

cdr3_nt: TGTGCCAGCAGTTTAAAGGGGGCGTTCGGAAACACCATATATTTT
cdr3_aa: CASSLKGAFGNTIYF
clone_size: -
d_call: TRBD1
v_call: TRBV27
j_call: TRBJ1-3

cdr3_nt: TGTGCCAGCAGCCCGGGGGCATGGGAAGAGACCCAGTACTTC
cdr3_aa: CASSPGAWEETQYF
clone_size: -
d_call: -
v_call: TRBV27
j_call: TRBJ2-5

cdr3_nt: TGTGCCAGCAGCCGGGGGACGGGACTAGCGGGAAATGAGCAGTTCTTC
cdr3_aa: CASSRGTGLAGNEQFF
clone_size: -
d_call: TRBD2
v_call: TRBV9
j_call: TRBJ2-1

cdr3_nt: TGTGCCAGCAGCTTAGATCCAGGGGCCTATGGCTACACCTTC
cdr3_aa: CASSLDPGAYGYTF
clone_size: -
d_call: -
v_call: TRBV7-8
j_call: TRBJ1-2

cdr3_nt: TGTGCCAGCAGTTGGGGTAGCAATCAGCCCCAGCATTTT
cdr3_aa: CASSWGSNQPQHF
clone_size: many
d_call: -
v_call: TRBV28
j_call: TRBJ1-5

cdr3_nt: TGTGCCAGCAGAAGCGGGCGAGACACAGATACGCAGTATTTT
cdr3_aa: CASRSGRDTDTQYF
clone_size: -
d_call: -
v_call: TRBV5-4
j_call: TRBJ2-3

cdr3_nt: TGCGCCAGCAGTCCCTCCGGGACAGCTAATGAAAAACTGTTTTTT
cdr3_aa: CASSPSGTANEKLFF
clone_size: -
d_call: TRBD1
v_call: TRBV5-1
j_call: TRBJ1-4

cdr3_nt: TGCGCCAGCAGCTTGACCCCCAGCGCGGACACCGGGGAGCTGTTTTTT
cdr3_aa: CASSLTPSADTGELFF
clone_size: -
d_call: -
v_call: TRBV5-1
j_call: TRBJ2-2

cdr3_nt: TGCGCCAGCAGCTTGACCGGGACTAGTCCCTATGAGCAGTTCTTC
cdr3_aa: CASSLTGTSPYEQFF
clone_size: -
d_call: TRBD2
v_call: TRBV5-1
j_call: TRBJ2-1

cdr3_nt: TGTGCCAGCAGCCCGGGAGCCGACAGGGCTAATCAGCCCCAGCATTTT
cdr3_aa: CASSPGADRANQPQHF
clone_size: -
d_call: TRBD1
v_call: TRBV7-2
j_call: TRBJ1-5

cdr3_nt: TGTGCCAGCAGTGATGGGGGACAGGGGTTCTATGGCTACACCTTC
cdr3_aa: CASSDGGQGFYGYTF
clone_size: few
d_call: TRBD1
v_call: TRBV2
j_call: TRBJ1-2

cdr3_nt: TGTGCCACCAGGACGGAATACACTGAAGCTTTCTTT
cdr3_aa: CATRTEYTEAFF
clone_size: -
d_call: -
v_call: TRBV28
j_call: TRBJ1-1

cdr3_nt: TGTGCCAGCTCACCCCGACTTTGGGGGTCGCCGAACACCGGGGAGCTGTTTTTT
cdr3_aa: CASSPRLWGSPNTGELFF
clone_size: -
d_call: -
v_call: TRBV18
j_call: TRBJ2-2

cdr3_nt: TGCGCCAGCAGCGCCGGACTAGCATCGGCAGATACGCAGTATTTT
cdr3_aa: CASSAGLASADTQYF
clone_size: -
d_call: TRBD2
v_call: TRBV5-1
j_call: TRBJ2-3

cdr3_nt: TGTGCCAGCAGCCGGGACAGACAAGAGACCCAGTACTTC
cdr3_aa: CASSRDRQETQYF
clone_size: -
d_call: TRBD1
v_call: TRBV7-3
j_call: TRBJ2-5

cdr3_nt: TGCGCCAGCTCGACCCGTCACTCCTACAATGAGCAGTTCTTC
cdr3_aa: CASSTRHSYNEQFF
clone_size: once
d_call: -
v_call: TRBV5-1
j_call: TRBJ2-1

cdr3_nt: TGTGCCAGCAGCTTCGGACAGGGGAAATCTTCCGGGGAGCTGTTTTTT
cdr3_aa: CASSFGQGKSSGELFF
clone_size: -
d_call: TRBD1
v_call: TRBV7-2
j_call: TRBJ2-2

cdr3_nt: TGCAGCGTTGAAGGTCCATCCTACAATGAGCAGTTCTTC
cdr3_aa: CSVEGPSYNEQFF
clone_size: -
d_call: -
v_call: TRBV29-1
j_call: TRBJ2-1

cdr3_nt: TGTGCCAGCAGGGCCCTGAGGGCCCACGTGGGGGAGACCCAGTACTTC
cdr3_aa: CASRALRAHVGETQYF
clone_size: -
d_call: -
v_call: TRBV28
j_call: TRBJ2-5

cdr3_nt: TGTGCCAGCAGTTGGGGGGGAGAGCAGTCCTACGAGCAGTACTTC
cdr3_aa: CASSWGGEQSYEQYF
clone_size: -
d_call: TRBD2
v_call: TRBV27
j_call: TRBJ2-7

cdr3_nt: TGTGCCAGCAGTCCGTTAGCGGGACGCACAGATACGCAGTATTTT
cdr3_aa: CASSPLAGRTDTQYF
clone_size: -
d_call: TRBD2
v_call: TRBV6-1
j_call: TRBJ2-3

cdr3_nt: TGCGCCAGCAGCCGAAGGGGCGGGGTTGGGTACAGGGAGCAGTTCTTC
cdr3_aa: CASSRRGGVGYREQFF
clone_size: -
d_call: -
v_call: TRBV4-1
j_call: TRBJ2-1

cdr3_nt: TGTGCCAGCAGCCGTAAATCTAGCGGGTCTCAAGAGACCCAGTACTTC
cdr3_aa: CASSRKSSGSQETQYF
clone_size: -
d_call: TRBD2
v_call: TRBV4-2
j_call: TRBJ2-5

cdr3_nt: TGTGCCAGCAGTTATTCACTTTCAGGGACGGTAGATAATGAGCAGTTCTTC
cdr3_aa: CASSYSLSGTVDNEQFF
clone_size: -
d_call: -
v_call: TRBV28
j_call: TRBJ2-1

cdr3_nt: TGTGCCAGCAGCTTTGCGGACAGTCGTAGCCGGGAGCTGTTTTTT
cdr3_aa: CASSFADSRSRELFF
clone_size: -
d_call: -
v_call: TRBV13
j_call: TRBJ2-2

cdr3_nt: TGTGCCAGCAGTCCCCTTAGTCCTGAGCAGTTCTTC
cdr3_aa: CASSPLSPEQFF
clone_size: once
d_call: -
v_call: TRBV2
j_call: TRBJ2-1

cdr3_nt: TGTGCCAGCAGCGCACAGATCACAGATACGCAGTATTTT
cdr3_aa: CASSAQITDTQYF
clone_size: -
d_call: -
v_call: TRBV9
j_call: TRBJ2-3

cdr3_nt: TGTGCCAGCAGTTATCCGACCGAGGGGCGTGAAGCTTTCTTT
cdr3_aa: CASSYPTEGREAFF
clone_size: once
d_call: -
v_call: TRBV28
j_call: TRBJ1-1

cdr3_nt: TGTGCCAGCTCACGGGCTGTGGACAGGAACACTGAAGCTTTCTTT
cdr3_aa: CASSRAVDRNTEAFF
clone_size: -
d_call: -
v_call: TRBV18
j_call: TRBJ1-1

cdr3_nt: TGTGCCAGCAGCAAAGTTCGGCCGAGCTCCTACGAGCAGTACTTC
cdr3_aa: CASSKVRPSSYEQYF
clone_size: -
d_call: -
v_call: TRBV4-2
j_call: TRBJ2-7

cdr3_nt: TGTGCCAGCAGTGAAGCGCCGGACAGCGTCTCGGAAAAACTGTTTTTT
cdr3_aa: CASSEAPDSVSEKLFF
clone_size: -
d_call: -
v_call: TRBV2
j_call: TRBJ1-4

cdr3_nt: TGTGCCAGCAGCCCCCAACTAGCGGAGCCTACCAATGAGCAGTTCTTC
cdr3_aa: CASSPQLAEPTNEQFF
clone_size: once
d_call: TRBD2
v_call: TRBV13
j_call: TRBJ2-1

cdr3_nt: TGTGCCAGCAGCCGACAGGGAACGAACACCGGGGAGCTGTTTTTT
cdr3_aa: CASSRQGTNTGELFF
clone_size: -
d_call: TRBD1
v_call: TRBV7-3
j_call: TRBJ2-2

cdr3_nt: TGTGCCAGTAGGTTCGGTCGGATGGGCGGCACAGATACGCAGTATTTT
cdr3_aa: CASRFGRMGGTDTQYF
clone_size: -
d_call: -
v_call: TRBV19
j_call: TRBJ2-3

cdr3_nt: TGTGCCATCAGTGACCCGGTCTCGGTGGATACGCAGTATTTT
cdr3_aa: CAISDPVSVDTQYF
clone_size: few
d_call: -
v_call: TRBV10-3
j_call: TRBJ2-3

cdr3_nt: TGCGCCAGCAGCTTCCCCAACATTGATGAGCAGTTCTTC
cdr3_aa: CASSFPNIDEQFF
clone_size: -
d_call: -
v_call: TRBV5-1
j_call: TRBJ2-1

cdr3_nt: TGTGCCACCAGCAGAGTATCCCCAAGGGGGGATCAGCCCCAGCATTTT
cdr3_aa: CATSRVSPRGDQPQHF
clone_size: -
d_call: -
v_call: TRBV15
j_call: TRBJ1-5

cdr3_nt: TGCGCCAGCAGCTCCAGGGGTCGGAACACTGAAGCTTTCTTT
cdr3_aa: CASSSRGRNTEAFF
clone_size: -
d_call: -
v_call: TRBV5-1
j_call: TRBJ1-1

cdr3_nt: TGTGCCAGCAGCTCCCACGGGGCCGAGGAGACCCAGTACTTC
cdr3_aa: CASSSHGAEETQYF
clone_size: -
d_call: -
v_call: TRBV7-2
j_call: TRBJ2-5

cdr3_nt: TGTGCCAGCAGTTTAGGGGGACGTAGGGGCGAGCAGTACTTC
cdr3_aa: CASSLGGRRGEQYF
clone_size: -
d_call: -
v_call: TRBV27
j_call: TRBJ2-7

cdr3_nt: TGTGCCAGCAGTGTGGTAGCGGGAACCGGGGAGCTGTTTTTT
cdr3_aa: CASSVVAGTGELFF
clone_size: -
d_call: TRBD2
v_call: TRBV25-1
j_call: TRBJ2-2

cdr3_nt: TGTGCCAGCAGTGAGTGGGAGGCCCAGTACTTC
cdr3_aa: CASSEWEAQYF
clone_size: -
d_call: -
v_call: TRBV6-6
j_call: TRBJ2-7

cdr3_nt: TGTGCCAGCAGTTACAAAAGGGGGCAATTGGGAACTGAAGCTTTCTTT
cdr3_aa: CASSYKRGQLGTEAFF
clone_size: -
d_call: TRBD1
v_call: TRBV6-6
j_call: TRBJ1-1

cdr3_nt: TGTGCCAGCAGTCCATTACCCGGGACTAGCGGGCCAACAGATACGCAGTATTTT
cdr3_aa: CASSPLPGTSGPTDTQYF
clone_size: -
d_call: TRBD2
v_call: TRBV28
j_call: TRBJ2-3

cdr3_nt: TGTGCCAGTAGTACCGTTACTAGCGGACGTGCCTACGAGCAGTACTTC
cdr3_aa: CASSTVTSGRAYEQYF
clone_size: many
d_call: TRBD2
v_call: TRBV19
j_call: TRBJ2-7

cdr3_nt: TGTGCCAGCAGCTTAGGGGGGACCCGTAGCAATCAGCCCCAGCATTTT
cdr3_aa: CASSLGGTRSNQPQHF
clone_size: -
d_call: -
v_call: TRBV5-4
j_call: TRBJ1-5

cdr3_nt: TGTGCCAGCAGTTTACAGGCGGAAGGAAACACCATATATTTT
cdr3_aa: CASSLQAEGNTIYF
clone_size: -
d_call: -
v_call: TRBV28
j_call: TRBJ1-3

cdr3_nt: TGCGCCAGCAGCCAAGGATATAGCGGTAGTGGAACAGATACGCAGTATTTT
cdr3_aa: CASSQGYSGSGTDTQYF
clone_size: -
d_call: -
v_call: TRBV4-1
j_call: TRBJ2-3

cdr3_nt: TGCGCCAGCAGCGTCCTCAGGGGTAATGAGCAGTTCTTC
cdr3_aa: CASSVLRGNEQFF
clone_size: -
d_call: -
v_call: TRBV5-1
j_call: TRBJ2-1